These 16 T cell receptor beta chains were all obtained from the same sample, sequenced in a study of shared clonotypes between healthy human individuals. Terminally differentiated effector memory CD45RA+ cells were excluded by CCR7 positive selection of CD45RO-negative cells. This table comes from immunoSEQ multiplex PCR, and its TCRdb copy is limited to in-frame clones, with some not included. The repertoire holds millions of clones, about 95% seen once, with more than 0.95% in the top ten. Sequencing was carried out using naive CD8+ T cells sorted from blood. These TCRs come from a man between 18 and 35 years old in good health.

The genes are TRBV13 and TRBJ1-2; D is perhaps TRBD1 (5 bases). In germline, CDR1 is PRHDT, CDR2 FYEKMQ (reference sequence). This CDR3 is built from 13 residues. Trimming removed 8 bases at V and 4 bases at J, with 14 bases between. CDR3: CASGYQGAYGYTF. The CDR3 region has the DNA TGTGCCAGCGGGTATCAGGGAGCCTATGGCTACACCTTC.

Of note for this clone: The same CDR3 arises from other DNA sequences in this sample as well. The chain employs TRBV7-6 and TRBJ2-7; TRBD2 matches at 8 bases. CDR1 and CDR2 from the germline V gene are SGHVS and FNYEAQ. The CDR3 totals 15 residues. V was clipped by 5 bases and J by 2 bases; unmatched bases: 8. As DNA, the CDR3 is TGTGCCAGCAGCCCCGGGACTAGTGTAACCTACGAGCAGTACTTC. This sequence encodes CASSPGTSVTYEQYF.

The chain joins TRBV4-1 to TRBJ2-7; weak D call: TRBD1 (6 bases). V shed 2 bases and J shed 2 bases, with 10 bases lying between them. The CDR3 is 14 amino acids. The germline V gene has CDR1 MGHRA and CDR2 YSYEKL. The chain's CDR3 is CASSQIQGPYEQYF. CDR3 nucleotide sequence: TGCGCCAGCAGCCAAATACAGGGTCCCTACGAGCAGTACTTC.

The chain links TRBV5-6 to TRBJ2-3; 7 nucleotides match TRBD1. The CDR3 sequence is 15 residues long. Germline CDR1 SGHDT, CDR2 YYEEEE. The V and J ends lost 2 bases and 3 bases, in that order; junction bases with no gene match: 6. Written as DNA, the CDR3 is TGTGCCAGCAGCTTTAAGGTACAGGGGACAGATACGCAGTATTTT. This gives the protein CASSFKVQGTDTQYF. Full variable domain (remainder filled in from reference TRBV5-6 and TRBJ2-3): DAGVTQSPTHLIKTRGQQVTLRCSPKSGHDTVSWYQQALGQGPQFIFQYYEEEERQRGNFPDRFSGHQFPNYSSELNVNALLLGDSALYLCASSFKVQGTDTQYFGPGTRLTVL.

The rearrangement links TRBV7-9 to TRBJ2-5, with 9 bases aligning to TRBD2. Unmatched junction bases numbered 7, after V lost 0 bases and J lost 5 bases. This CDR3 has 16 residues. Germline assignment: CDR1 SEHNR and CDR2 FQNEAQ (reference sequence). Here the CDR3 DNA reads TGTGCCAGCAGCTTAGCGCAGGGACTAGCCGGGGAGACCCAGTACTTC. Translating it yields CASSLAQGLAGETQYF. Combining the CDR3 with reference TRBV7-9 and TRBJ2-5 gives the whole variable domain DTGVSQNPRHKITKRGQNVTFRCDPISEHNRLYWYRQTLGQGPEFLTYFQNEAQLEKSRLLSDRFSAERPKGSFSTLEIQRTEQGDSAMYLCASSLAQGLAGETQYFGPGTRLLVL.

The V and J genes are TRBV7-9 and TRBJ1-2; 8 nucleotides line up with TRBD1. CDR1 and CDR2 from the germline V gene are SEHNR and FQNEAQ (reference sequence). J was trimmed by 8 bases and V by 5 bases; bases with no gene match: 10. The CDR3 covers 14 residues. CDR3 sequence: CASSPPGTGSGYTF. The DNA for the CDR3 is TGTGCCAGCAGCCCCCCCGGGACAGGCTCCGGCTACACCTTC.

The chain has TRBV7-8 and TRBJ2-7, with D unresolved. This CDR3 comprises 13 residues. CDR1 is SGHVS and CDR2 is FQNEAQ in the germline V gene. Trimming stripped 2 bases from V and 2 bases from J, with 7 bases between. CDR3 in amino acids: CASSLHLTYEQYF. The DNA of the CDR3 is TGTGCCAGCAGCTTACACTTGACCTACGAGCAGTACTTC.

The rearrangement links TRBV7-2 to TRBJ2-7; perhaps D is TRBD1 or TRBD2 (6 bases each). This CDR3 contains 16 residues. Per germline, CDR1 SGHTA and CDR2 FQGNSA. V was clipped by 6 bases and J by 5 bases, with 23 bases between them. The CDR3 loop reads CASRNTGAQPPHEQYF. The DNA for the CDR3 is TGTGCCAGCAGAAACACGGGGGCACAGCCCCCCCACGAGCAGTACTTC.

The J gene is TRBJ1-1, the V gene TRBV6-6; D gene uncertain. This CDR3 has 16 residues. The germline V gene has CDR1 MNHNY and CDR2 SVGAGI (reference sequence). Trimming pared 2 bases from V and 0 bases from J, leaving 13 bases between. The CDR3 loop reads CASSYPLGEMNTEAFF. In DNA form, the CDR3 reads TGTGCCAGCAGTTACCCCTTGGGAGAGATGAACACTGAAGCTTTCTTT.

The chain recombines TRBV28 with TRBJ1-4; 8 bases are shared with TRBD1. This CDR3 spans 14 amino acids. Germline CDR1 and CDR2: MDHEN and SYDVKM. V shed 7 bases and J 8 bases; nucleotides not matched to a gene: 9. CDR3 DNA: TGTGCCAGCATCTCGGACAGGGAGGGAGAAAAACTGTTTTTT. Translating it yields CASISDREGEKLFF.

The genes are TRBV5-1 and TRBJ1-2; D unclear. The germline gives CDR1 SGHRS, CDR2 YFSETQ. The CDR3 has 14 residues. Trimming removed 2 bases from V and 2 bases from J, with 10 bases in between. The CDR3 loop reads CASSLGDVNYGYTF. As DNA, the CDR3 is TGCGCCAGCAGCTTAGGAGACGTAAACTATGGCTACACCTTC. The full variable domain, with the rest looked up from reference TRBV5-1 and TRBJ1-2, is KAGVTQTPRYLIKTRGQQVTLSCSPISGHRSVSWYQQTPGQGLQFLFEYFSETQRNKGNFPGRFSGRQFSNSRSEMNVSTLELGDSALYLCASSLGDVNYGYTFGSGTRLTVV.

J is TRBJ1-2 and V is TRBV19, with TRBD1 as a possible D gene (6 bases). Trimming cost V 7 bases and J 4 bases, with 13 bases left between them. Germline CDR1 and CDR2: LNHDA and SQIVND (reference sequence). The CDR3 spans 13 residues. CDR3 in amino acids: CASTGTRTYGYTF. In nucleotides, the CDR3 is TGTGCCAGTACCGGGACACGGACCTATGGCTACACCTTC.

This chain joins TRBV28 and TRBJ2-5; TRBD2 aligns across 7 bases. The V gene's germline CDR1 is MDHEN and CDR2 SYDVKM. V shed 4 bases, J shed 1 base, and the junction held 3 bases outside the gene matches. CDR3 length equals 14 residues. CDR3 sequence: CASSWSGAQETQYF. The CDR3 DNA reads TGTGCCAGCAGTTGGAGCGGGGCCCAAGAGACCCAGTACTTC. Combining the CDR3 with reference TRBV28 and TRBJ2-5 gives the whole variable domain DVKVTQSSRYLVKRTGEKVFLECVQDMDHENMFWYRQDPGLGLRLIYFSYDVKMKEKGDIPEGYSVSREKKERFSLILESASTNQTSMYLCASSWSGAQETQYFGPGTRLLVL.

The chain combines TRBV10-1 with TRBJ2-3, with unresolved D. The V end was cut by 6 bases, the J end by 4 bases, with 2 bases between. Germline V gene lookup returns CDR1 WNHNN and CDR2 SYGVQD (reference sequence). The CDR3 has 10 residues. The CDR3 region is CASSSDTQYF. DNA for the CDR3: TGCGCCAGCAGCTCAGATACGCAGTATTTT.

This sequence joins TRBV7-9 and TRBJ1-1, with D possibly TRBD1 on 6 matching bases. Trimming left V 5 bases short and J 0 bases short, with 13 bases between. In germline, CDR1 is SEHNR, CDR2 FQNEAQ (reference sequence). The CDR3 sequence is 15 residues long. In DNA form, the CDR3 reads TGTGCCAGCAGCCAGGACAGTGCTTTGAACACTGAAGCTTTCTTT. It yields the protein CASSQDSALNTEAFF.

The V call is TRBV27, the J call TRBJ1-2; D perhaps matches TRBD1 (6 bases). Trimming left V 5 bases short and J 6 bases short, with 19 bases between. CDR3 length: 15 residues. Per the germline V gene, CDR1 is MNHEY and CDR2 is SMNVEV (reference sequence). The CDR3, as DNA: TGTGCCAGCAGTGTCCCAGGCGGGGGGCTAGATGGCTACACCTTC. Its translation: CASSVPGGGLDGYTF.